The 21 T cell receptor beta chains given below trace back to one sample, sequenced in a study of cytomegalovirus exposure and HLA in healthy donors. Method: immunoSEQ multiplex PCR; TCRdb's copy keeps in-frame clones and lacks some. The top ten hold around 0.8% of the sample, which has 250,000 to 350,000 clones, approximately 90% seen once. The specimen sequenced was PBMCs. The source of these receptors is a woman aged 18-29 years in good health and CMV-seronegative.

V usage is TRBV25-1 and J usage is TRBJ1-2; the D gene is possibly TRBD1 (5 bases). Germline V lookup: CDR1 MGHDK, CDR2 SYGVNS. The V end lost 1 base, the J end lost 4 bases, and 16 bases lay between the germline ends. CDR3 length: 16 residues. CDR3 in DNA: TGTGCCAGCAGTGAATTTGGGGCCGGGGGGATCTATGGCTACACCTTC. Translated: CASSEFGAGGIYGYTF.

The rearrangement links TRBV7-3 to TRBJ2-1; 8 nucleotides line up with TRBD2. The germline gives CDR1 SGHTA, CDR2 FQGTGA. The CDR3 runs 14 residues. V was pared by 1 base and J by 7 bases, with 3 bases of the junction left unmatched. The CDR3 protein is CASSLSPSGNEQFF. DNA for the CDR3: TGTGCCAGCAGCTTAAGCCCTAGCGGGAATGAGCAGTTCTTC. The whole variable domain, filled in from reference TRBV7-3 and TRBJ2-1, reads GAGVSQTPSNKVTEKGKYVELRCDPISGHTALYWYRQSLGQGPEFLIYFQGTGAADDSGLPNDRFFAVRPEGSVSTLKIQRTERGDSAVYLCASSLSPSGNEQFFGPGTRLTVL.

This chain uses TRBV6-5 with TRBJ2-7; 7 bases fit TRBD2. V trimming: 0 bases; J trimming: 3 bases; junction bases outside the gene matches: 5. Per the germline V gene, CDR1 is MNHEY and CDR2 is SVGAGI. The CDR3 runs 15 residues. CDR3 sequence: CASSYSRASGYEQYF. The CDR3 region has the DNA TGTGCCAGCAGTTACTCACGTGCTAGCGGCTACGAGCAGTACTTC.

The chain combines TRBV13 with TRBJ2-1; 7 bases fit TRBD2. Germline CDR1 is PRHDT and CDR2 is FYEKMQ (reference sequence). J was trimmed by 6 bases and V by 5 bases; bases with no gene match: 10. The CDR3 has 15 residues. CDR3 in amino acids: CASSPRGLDRNEQFF. CDR3 in DNA: TGTGCCAGCAGCCCCAGAGGACTAGATCGCAATGAGCAGTTCTTC.

This rearrangement joins TRBV5-6 to TRBJ2-1; maybe TRBD2 (6 bases). Trimming took off 3 bases at V and 8 bases at J, with 9 bases between the two ends. The CDR3 length is 12 residues. Germline values: CDR1 SGHDT, CDR2 YYEEEE. The CDR3 protein is CASSWDSDEQFF. The CDR3, as DNA: TGTGCCAGCAGCTGGGACTCCGATGAGCAGTTCTTC.

About this clone: A junction end diverges from the germline sequence, so it may reflect a read error. The chain combines TRBV2 with TRBJ2-1, with 8 nucleotides matching TRBD2. The CDR3 extends over 15 amino acids. Germline loops: CDR1 SNHLY, CDR2 FYNNEI. CDR3 loop: CASSEEGAGVGPFLF. CDR3 DNA sequence: TGTGCCAGCAGTGAAGAGGGAGCGGGAGTGGGGCCATTCCTCTTC.

This rearrangement joins TRBV1 to TRBJ2-1; the table's D call TRBD2 went unverified against the DNA. TRBV1 is labeled a pseudogene. The CDR3 loop spans 17 amino acids. The CDR3 DNA is TGCACCAGCAGCCAAGATCAACGCCGGAGCTCCTACAATGAGCAGTTCTTC. Translating gives CTSSQDQRRSSYNEQFF.

The chain links TRBV15 to TRBJ2-1; the match to TRBD2 covers 11 bases. Germline V gene data show CDR1 as LNHNV and CDR2 as YYDKDF (reference sequence). J was trimmed by 3 bases and V by 4 bases; bases with no gene match: 8. The CDR3 consists of 17 residues. The CDR3 bases are TGTGCCACCAGCAAGAACCCGGGACTAGCGGACTACAATGAGCAGTTCTTC. Its protein is CATSKNPGLADYNEQFF.

V and J are TRBV19 and TRBJ2-5; D gene uncertain. CDR3 length: 13 residues. CDR1 LNHDA and CDR2 SQIVND come from the germline V gene (reference sequence). Trimming left V 6 bases short and J 3 bases short, with 11 bases between. The CDR3 reads CASSDSIEETQYF. CDR3 sequence (DNA): TGTGCCAGTAGCGACTCCATTGAAGAGACCCAGTACTTC. Using reference TRBV19 and TRBJ2-5 for the parts outside the CDR3, the full variable domain is DGGITQSPKYLFRKEGQNVTLSCEQNLNHDAMYWYRQDPGQGLRLIYYSQIVNDFQKGDIAEGYSVSREKKESFPLTVTSAQKNPTAFYLCASSDSIEETQYFGPGTRLLVL.

The CDR3 loop reads CASSPGTSGNTDTQYF. DNA of the CDR3: TGTGCCAGCAGCCCTGGAACTAGCGGAAACACAGATACGCAGTATTTT. This sequence joins TRBV7-3 and TRBJ2-3; TRBD2 matches at 8 bases. The germline V gene encodes CDR1 SGHTA and CDR2 FQGTGA. V shed 5 bases, J shed 2 bases, and the junction held 9 bases outside the gene matches. The CDR3 has 16 residues.

The chain uses TRBV7-6 and TRBJ2-7; 10 bases line up with TRBD1. The germline gives CDR1 SGHVS, CDR2 FNYEAQ. The V and J ends lost 0 bases and 2 bases, in that order; junction bases with no gene match: 4. The CDR3 totals 16 residues. In DNA, the CDR3 is TGTGCCAGCAGCTTAGCGCTCGGGACAGGGGCCTACGAGCAGTACTTC. This translates into CASSLALGTGAYEQYF.

V is TRBV27 and J is TRBJ2-3; TRBD1 matches 8 bases. CDR3 length: 14 residues. Germline CDR1 and CDR2: MNHEY and SMNVEV (reference sequence). Trimming cost V 3 bases and J 4 bases; bases outside gene matches: 3. The CDR3 loop is CASSFRTGPDTQYF. CDR3 DNA: TGTGCCAGCAGTTTCCGGACAGGGCCAGATACGCAGTATTTT.

The CDR3 sequence is CASSIWDRVYNEQFF. For the CDR3, the DNA is TGTGCCAGTAGTATATGGGACAGGGTCTACAATGAGCAGTTCTTC. The chain has TRBV19 and TRBJ2-1, with 9 bases identical to TRBD1. CDR1 LNHDA and CDR2 SQIVND come from the germline V gene (reference sequence). Losses at the gene ends were 2 bases for V and 3 bases for J; bases not matched to a gene: 2. The CDR3 extends over 15 amino acids.

This chain uses TRBV5-1 with TRBJ2-7; 7 bases are a match to TRBD2. Germline CDR1 SGHRS, CDR2 YFSETQ. CDR3 length: 13 residues. The V segment lost 5 bases and the J segment 6 bases; nucleotides outside the gene matches: 8. Written as DNA, the CDR3 is TGCGCCAGCAGACCCGGACTAGTCTCCGAGCAGTACTTC. Protein sequence: CASRPGLVSEQYF.

CDR3: CASSMPQERLSGNTIYF. CDR3 bases: TGTGCCAGTAGTATGCCGCAGGAACGCCTCTCTGGAAACACCATATATTTT. The chain employs TRBV19 and TRBJ1-3; D is uncertain. The CDR3 totals 17 residues. The germline CDR1 and CDR2 sequences are LNHDA and SQIVND (reference sequence). V lost 3 bases and J 0 bases, leaving 15 bases between the germline ends.

V gene TRBV9 combines with J gene TRBJ2-4; perhaps TRBD2 as D (6 bases). Trimming stripped 3 bases from V and 0 bases from J, with 10 bases between. Germline CDR1 is SGDLS and CDR2 is YYNGEE. This CDR3 is 15 amino acids long. As DNA, the CDR3 is TGTGCCAGCAGCGGCGGGACGGAAGCCAAAAACATTCAGTACTTC. It specifies CASSGGTEAKNIQYF.

The chain uses TRBV4-3 and TRBJ2-3, with 10 positions matching TRBD2. V lost 0 bases and J lost 6; bases outside the gene matches: 3. Per germline, CDR1 LGHNA and CDR2 YSLEER. This CDR3 contains 15 residues. Here the CDR3 reads CASSQDGTSVDTQYF. The CDR3 bases are TGCGCCAGCAGCCAAGATGGGACTAGCGTGGATACGCAGTATTTT.

The chain couples TRBV5-1 to TRBJ1-1; D gene ambiguous. In germline, CDR1 is SGHRS, CDR2 YFSETQ. V lost 2 bases and J 0 bases, leaving 8 bases between the germline ends. The CDR3 is 14 residues long. CDR3 nucleotides: TGCGCCAGCAGCTTTAGTGCGGTGAACACTGAAGCTTTCTTT. Translation gives CASSFSAVNTEAFF.

This clone has only a few counts. The chain carries TRBV29-1 and TRBJ2-3; 10 bases line up with TRBD2. CDR3 length: 14 amino acids. Germline V gene data show CDR1 as SQVTM and CDR2 as ANQGSEA. After removal of 5 bases from V and 2 bases from J, the junction contained 4 bases not matched to a gene. The CDR3 region has the DNA TGCAGCGTTCCTAGCGGGGGAGTCACAGATACGCAGTATTTT. This codes for CSVPSGGVTDTQYF.

The genes are TRBV28 and TRBJ1-4; D unclear. This CDR3 is built from 14 residues. From germline, CDR1 is MDHEN and CDR2 SYDVKM. V was trimmed by 4 bases and J by 1 base, leaving 7 bases between them. This CDR3 is CASSSDVTNEKLFF. CDR3 in DNA: TGTGCCAGCAGTTCAGATGTAACTAATGAAAAACTGTTTTTT.

The chain recombines TRBV27 with TRBJ2-7, with a weak D call TRBD1 (6 bases). The CDR3 is made up of 15 amino acids. The V gene's germline CDR1 is MNHEY and CDR2 SMNVEV (reference sequence). The V end was cut by 0 bases, the J end by 2 bases, with 11 bases between. CDR3 sequence (DNA): TGTGCCAGCAGTTTATCTCCGGGACAAGCCTACGAGCAGTACTTC. Residues: CASSLSPGQAYEQYF.